At least ten counts were recorded for the clone carrying this T cell receptor beta chain. Its antigen remains unidentified. The sorted libraries took 1 million CD4+ or CD8+ T cells. The length of the CDR3 is 19 residues. Germline loops: CDR1 ENHRY, CDR2 SYGVKD. Trimming took off 0 bases at V and 2 bases at J, with 20 bases between the two ends. Each TCR transcript was tagged with a 10-nucleotide random UMI during 5'RACE. TCRdb independently ran MiXCR on the 5' RACE reads; one entry per CDR3 protein. The sample carries tens of thousands of distinct CDR3 sequences, 4.5% to 7% recorded once. This sample is part of a study of neurological immune-mediated disorders. Study findings and constraints: Phylogenetic grouping assigned the repertoires of 18 of 34 multiple sclerosis patients to a single cluster of related CDR3 sequences. This cluster may be a repertoire-level signature. The absence of any CDR3 amino acid sequence shared by expanded clones across subjects suggests that repertoires were private in all groups.

The gene calls are TRBV10-3 and TRBJ1-5; D possibly corresponds to TRBD1 (5 bases). Sequencing was done on a sample of CD4+ T cells from blood. This clonotype was sampled from a woman in her late teens or twenties with multiple sclerosis. The CDR3 is CAISESNPSGGLGNQPQHF. The CDR3 bases are TGTGCCATCAGTGAGTCGAATCCCTCCGGGGGTTTAGGCAATCAGCCCCAGCATTTT.